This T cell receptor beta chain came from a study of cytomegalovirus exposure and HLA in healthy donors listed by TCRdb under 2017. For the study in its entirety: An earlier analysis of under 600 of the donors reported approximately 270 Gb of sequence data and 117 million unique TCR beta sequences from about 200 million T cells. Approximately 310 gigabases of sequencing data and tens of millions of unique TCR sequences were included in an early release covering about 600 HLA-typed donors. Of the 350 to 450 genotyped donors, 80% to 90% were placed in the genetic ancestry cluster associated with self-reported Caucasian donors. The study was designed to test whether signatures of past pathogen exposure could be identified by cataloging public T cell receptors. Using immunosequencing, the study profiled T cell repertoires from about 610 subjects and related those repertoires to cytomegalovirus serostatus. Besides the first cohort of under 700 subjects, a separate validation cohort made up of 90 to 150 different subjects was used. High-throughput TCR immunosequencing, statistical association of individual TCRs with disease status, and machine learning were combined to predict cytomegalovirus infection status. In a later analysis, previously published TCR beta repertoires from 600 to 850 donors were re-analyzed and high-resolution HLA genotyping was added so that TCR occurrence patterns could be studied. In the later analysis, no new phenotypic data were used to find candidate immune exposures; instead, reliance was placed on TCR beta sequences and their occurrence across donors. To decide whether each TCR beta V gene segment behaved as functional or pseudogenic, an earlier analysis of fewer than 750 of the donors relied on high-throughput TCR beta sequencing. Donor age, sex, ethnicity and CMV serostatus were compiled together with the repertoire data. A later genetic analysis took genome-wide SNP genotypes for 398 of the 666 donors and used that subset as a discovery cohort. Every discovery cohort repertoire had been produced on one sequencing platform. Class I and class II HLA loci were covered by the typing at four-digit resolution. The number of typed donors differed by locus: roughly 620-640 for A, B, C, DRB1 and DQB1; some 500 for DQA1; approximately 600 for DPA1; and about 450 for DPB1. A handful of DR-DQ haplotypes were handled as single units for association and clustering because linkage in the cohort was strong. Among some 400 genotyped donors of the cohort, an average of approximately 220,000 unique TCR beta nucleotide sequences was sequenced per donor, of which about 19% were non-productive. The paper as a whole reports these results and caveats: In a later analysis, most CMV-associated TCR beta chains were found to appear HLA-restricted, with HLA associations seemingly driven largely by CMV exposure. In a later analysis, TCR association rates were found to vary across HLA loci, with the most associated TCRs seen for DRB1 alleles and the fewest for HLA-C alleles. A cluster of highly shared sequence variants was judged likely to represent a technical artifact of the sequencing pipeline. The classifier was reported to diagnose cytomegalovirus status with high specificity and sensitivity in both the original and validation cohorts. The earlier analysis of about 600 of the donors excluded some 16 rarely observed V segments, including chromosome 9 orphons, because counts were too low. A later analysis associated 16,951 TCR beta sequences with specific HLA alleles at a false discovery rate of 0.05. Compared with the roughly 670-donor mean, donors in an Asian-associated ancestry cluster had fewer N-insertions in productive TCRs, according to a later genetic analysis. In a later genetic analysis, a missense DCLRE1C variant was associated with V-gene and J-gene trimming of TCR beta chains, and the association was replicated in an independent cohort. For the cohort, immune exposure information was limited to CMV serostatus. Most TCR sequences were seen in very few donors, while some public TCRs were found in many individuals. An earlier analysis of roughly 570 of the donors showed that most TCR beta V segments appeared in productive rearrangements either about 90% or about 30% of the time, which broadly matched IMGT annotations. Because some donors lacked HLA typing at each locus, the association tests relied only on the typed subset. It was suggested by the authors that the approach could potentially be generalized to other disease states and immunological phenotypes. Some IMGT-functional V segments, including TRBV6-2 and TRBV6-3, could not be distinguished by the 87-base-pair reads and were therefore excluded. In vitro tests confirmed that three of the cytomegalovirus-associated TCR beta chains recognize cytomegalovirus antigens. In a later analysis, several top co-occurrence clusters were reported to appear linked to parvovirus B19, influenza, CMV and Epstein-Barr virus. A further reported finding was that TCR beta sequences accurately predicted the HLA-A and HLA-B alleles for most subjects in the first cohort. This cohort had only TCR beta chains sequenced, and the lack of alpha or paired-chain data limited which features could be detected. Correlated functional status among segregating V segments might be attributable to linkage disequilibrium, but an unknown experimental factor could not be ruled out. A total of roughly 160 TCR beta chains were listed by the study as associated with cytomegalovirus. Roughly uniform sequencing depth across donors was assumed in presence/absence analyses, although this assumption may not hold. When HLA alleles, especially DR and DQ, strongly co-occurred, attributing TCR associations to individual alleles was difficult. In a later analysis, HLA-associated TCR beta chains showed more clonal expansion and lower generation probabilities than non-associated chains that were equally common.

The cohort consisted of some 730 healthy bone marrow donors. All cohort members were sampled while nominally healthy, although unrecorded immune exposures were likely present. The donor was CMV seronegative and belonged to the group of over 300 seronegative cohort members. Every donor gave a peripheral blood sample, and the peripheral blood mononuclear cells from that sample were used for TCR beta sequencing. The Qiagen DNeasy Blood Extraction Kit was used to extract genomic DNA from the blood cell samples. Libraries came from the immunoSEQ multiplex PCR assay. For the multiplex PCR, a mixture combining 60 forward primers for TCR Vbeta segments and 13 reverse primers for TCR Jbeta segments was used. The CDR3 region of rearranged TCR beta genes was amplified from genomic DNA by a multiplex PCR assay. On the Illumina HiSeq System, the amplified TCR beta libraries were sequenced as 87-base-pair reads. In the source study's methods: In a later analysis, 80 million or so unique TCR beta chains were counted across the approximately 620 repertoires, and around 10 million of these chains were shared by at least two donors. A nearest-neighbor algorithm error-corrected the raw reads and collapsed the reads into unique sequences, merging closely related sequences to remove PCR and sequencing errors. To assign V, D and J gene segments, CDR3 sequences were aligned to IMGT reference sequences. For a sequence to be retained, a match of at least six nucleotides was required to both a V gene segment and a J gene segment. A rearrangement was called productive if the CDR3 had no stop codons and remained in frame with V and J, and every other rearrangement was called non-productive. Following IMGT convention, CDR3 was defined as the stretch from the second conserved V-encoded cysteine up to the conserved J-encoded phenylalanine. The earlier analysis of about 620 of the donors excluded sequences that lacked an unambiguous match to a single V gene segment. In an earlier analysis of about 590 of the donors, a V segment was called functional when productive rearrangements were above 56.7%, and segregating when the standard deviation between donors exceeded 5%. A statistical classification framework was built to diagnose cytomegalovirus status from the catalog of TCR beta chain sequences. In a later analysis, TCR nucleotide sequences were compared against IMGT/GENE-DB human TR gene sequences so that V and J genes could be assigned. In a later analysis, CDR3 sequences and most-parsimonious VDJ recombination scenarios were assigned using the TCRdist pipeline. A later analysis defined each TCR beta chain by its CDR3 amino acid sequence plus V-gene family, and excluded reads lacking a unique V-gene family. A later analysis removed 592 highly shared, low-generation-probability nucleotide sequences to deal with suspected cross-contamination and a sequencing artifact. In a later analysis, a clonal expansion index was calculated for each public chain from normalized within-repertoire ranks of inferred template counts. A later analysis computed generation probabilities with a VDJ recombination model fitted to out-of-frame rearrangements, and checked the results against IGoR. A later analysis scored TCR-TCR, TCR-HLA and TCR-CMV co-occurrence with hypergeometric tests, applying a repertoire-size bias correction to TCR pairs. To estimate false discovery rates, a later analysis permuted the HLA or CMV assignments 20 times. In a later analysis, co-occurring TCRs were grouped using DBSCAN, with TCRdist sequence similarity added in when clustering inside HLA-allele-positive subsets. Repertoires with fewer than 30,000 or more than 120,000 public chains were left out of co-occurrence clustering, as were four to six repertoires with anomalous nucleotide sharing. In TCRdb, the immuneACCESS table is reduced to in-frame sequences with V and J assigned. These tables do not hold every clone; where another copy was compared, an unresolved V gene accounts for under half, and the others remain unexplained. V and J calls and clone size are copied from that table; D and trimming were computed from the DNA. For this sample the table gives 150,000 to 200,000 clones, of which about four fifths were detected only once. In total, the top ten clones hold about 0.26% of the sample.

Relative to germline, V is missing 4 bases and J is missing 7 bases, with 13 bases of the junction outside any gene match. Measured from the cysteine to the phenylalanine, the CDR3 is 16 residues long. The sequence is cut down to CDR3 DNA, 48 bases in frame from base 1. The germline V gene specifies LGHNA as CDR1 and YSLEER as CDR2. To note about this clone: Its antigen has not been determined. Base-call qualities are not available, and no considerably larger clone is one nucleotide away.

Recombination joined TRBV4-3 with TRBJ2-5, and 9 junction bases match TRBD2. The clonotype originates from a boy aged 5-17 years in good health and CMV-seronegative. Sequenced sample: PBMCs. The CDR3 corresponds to CASSLGAGGREGTQYF. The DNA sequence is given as TGCGCCAGCAGCCTAGGCGCGGGGGGGAGGGAGGGGACCCAGTACTTC.